Listed here is a single T cell receptor (beta chain). Its antigen is not identified. The data derive from a study of beta chain features in type 1 diabetes. Purity (above 98%) was reached by all sorted populations. Notes on the study in general: Type 1 diabetes patients showed a moderate but significant shortening of TCRB CDR3s in all four CD4+ subsets. An over-representation of cells with high TCR expression could result from cDNA sequencing.

Since all of the isolated RNA was reverse transcribed, expressed TCRB transcripts were what got sequenced. The protocol was immunoSEQ multiplex PCR, while the TCRdb copy is restricted to in-frame clones and leaves out a portion. The repertoire includes 150,000 to 170,000 clones, 10% of them detected once, and more than 0.45% sits in the top ten. Sample: central memory CD4+ T cells from blood. This receptor was taken from a man younger than 40 with type 1 diabetes.

DNA for the CDR3: TGTGCCTGGAGGGACAGGGGGCGCTTTTGGCAAGAGACCCAGTACTTC. Encoded protein: CAWRDRGRFWQETQYF. The chain is built from TRBV30 and TRBJ2-5; 11 bases are a match to TRBD1. With 3 bases clipped from V and 2 bases from J, the junction kept 8 bases outside the gene matches. This CDR3 has 16 amino acids. In germline, CDR1 is GTSNPN, CDR2 SVGIG (reference sequence).